The 17 T cell receptor beta chains below were found in one sample sequenced in a study of neoadjuvant anti-PD-1 for oral cavity cancer. The repertoire was sequenced with immunoSEQ multiplex PCR; TCRdb's copy has only in-frame clones and lacks some. Seen here are 30,000 or so clones, about 80% observed once, and the top ten hold 3% to 4%. Indicated time point: after neoadjuvant nivolumab, at surgical resection. The specimen was PBMCs, collected after nivolumab (anti-PD-1) treatment. The receptors originated from a person aged 35-79 years with oral cavity squamous cell carcinoma.

This clone was picked up a small number of times. This chain joins TRBV7-8 and TRBJ1-5; tentative D call: TRBD1 (5 bases). The V gene lost 5 bases and the J gene lost 5 bases, with 13 bases spanning the gap. The CDR3 loop spans 14 amino acids. The germline V gene encodes CDR1 SGHVS and CDR2 FQNEAQ. The CDR3 DNA reads TGTGCCAGCAGCCTGCGGGGGAGGCATCAGCCCCAGCATTTT. This codes for CASSLRGRHQPQHF.

The chain links TRBV15 to TRBJ1-1, with TRBD1 as a possible D gene (5 bases). Germline CDR1 and CDR2: LNHNV and YYDKDF (reference sequence). The CDR3 spans 15 residues. Trimming removed 0 bases at V and 0 bases at J, with 8 bases between. The CDR3 sequence is CATSRDRGVNTEAFF. The CDR3 coding sequence is TGTGCCACCAGCAGAGATCGAGGGGTGAACACTGAAGCTTTCTTT.

DNA for the CDR3: TGTGCCAGCAGGACCGTCACAGATACGCAGTATTTT. The encoded protein is CASRTVTDTQYF. V gene TRBV6-1 combines with J gene TRBJ2-3, with unresolved D. The length of the CDR3 is 12 residues. Per the germline V gene, CDR1 is MNHNS and CDR2 is SASEGT. Trimming cost V 6 bases and J 2 bases, with 6 bases left between them.

The chain carries TRBV7-9 and TRBJ1-2; TRBD1 matches at 8 bases. CDR1 is SEHNR and CDR2 is FQNEAQ in the germline V gene (reference sequence). CDR3 length: 17 amino acids. V lost 4 bases and J lost 3; bases outside the gene matches: 13. Written as DNA, the CDR3 is TGTGCCAGCAGCTCCAGGTATGGACAGGGAAAAGACTATGGCTACACCTTC. It yields the protein CASSSRYGQGKDYGYTF.

The V call is TRBV11-3, the J call TRBJ2-5; TRBD1 is a possible D gene (5 bases). CDR3 size: 16 residues. Looked up from germline, CDR1 is SGHNT and CDR2 is YENEEA. Trimming left V 4 bases short and J 0 bases short, with 15 bases between. CDR3 in DNA: TGTGCCAGCAGCTCCGTCGGGCAGGGTGACCAAGAGACCCAGTACTTC. Translation gives CASSSVGQGDQETQYF.

The chain recombines TRBV5-6 with TRBJ1-4; 9 bases agree with TRBD1. Germline-derived CDR1 and CDR2 are SGHDT and YYEEEE. CDR3 length: 15 residues. The V and J ends lost 4 bases and 6 bases, in that order; junction bases with no gene match: 7. CDR3: CASSGGQGVYEKLFF. CDR3 DNA sequence: TGTGCCAGCAGCGGGGGACAGGGAGTATATGAAAAACTGTTTTTT.

The chain recombines TRBV6-1 with TRBJ2-3, with TRBD2 identical over 14 bases. The trim removed 4 bases at V and 4 bases at J, leaving 1 base unmatched. Germline CDR1 MNHNS, CDR2 SASEGT. The CDR3 length is 15 residues. CDR3 amino acids: CASSGLAGGPDTQYF. The CDR3 nucleotides read TGTGCCAGCAGTGGACTAGCGGGGGGGCCAGATACGCAGTATTTT.

The rearrangement uses TRBV7-2 and TRBJ2-1; TRBD2 is a possible D gene (7 bases). Germline V gene sequence: CDR1 SGHTA, CDR2 FQGNSA. The CDR3 totals 17 residues. Trimming removed 5 bases at V and 2 bases at J, with 19 bases between. The CDR3 coding sequence is TGTGCCAGCAGCCGAGGAGGGGGGGCCGGAACCTACAATGAGCAGTTCTTC. Protein product: CASSRGGGAGTYNEQFF.

The V gene is TRBV7-9, the J gene TRBJ2-7, with D possibly matching TRBD1 (5 bases). The germline CDR1 and CDR2 sequences are SEHNR and FQNEAQ (reference sequence). The CDR3 loop spans 15 amino acids. Trimming removed 0 bases from V and 0 bases from J, with 9 bases in between. CDR3 loop: CASSLAGDSSYEQYF. CDR3 DNA: TGTGCCAGCAGCTTAGCAGGGGATAGCTCCTACGAGCAGTACTTC.

The V gene is TRBV27, the J gene TRBJ2-5; D unresolved. Germline V CDR1 and CDR2: MNHEY, SMNVEV (reference sequence). V was shortened by 6 bases and J by 5 bases, with 7 bases between the two germline ends. There are 11 residues in the CDR3. CDR3 loop: CASSHEETQYF. The CDR3 coding sequence is TGTGCCAGCAGCCACGAGGAGACCCAGTACTTC.

This chain joins TRBV5-1 and TRBJ2-3; 13 bases map to TRBD2. CDR3 length: 19 amino acids. V trimming: 3 bases; J trimming: 0 bases; junction bases outside the gene matches: 10. Per the germline V gene, CDR1 is SGHRS and CDR2 is YFSETQ. CDR3 in DNA: TGCGCCAGCAGCTCCCGACTAGCGGGGGGCCCCCTTAGCACAGATACGCAGTATTTT. Amino acid sequence: CASSSRLAGGPLSTDTQYF.

The chain joins TRBV18 to TRBJ2-5; D assignment may be TRBD1 or TRBD2 (6 bases each). Trimming removed 3 bases at V and 0 bases at J, with 11 bases between. Germline CDR1 is KGHSH and CDR2 is LQKENI. There are 15 residues in the CDR3. The CDR3 is CASSPYREDQETQYF. The CDR3 region has the DNA TGTGCCAGCTCACCGTACAGGGAGGACCAAGAGACCCAGTACTTC.

A single count supports this clone. This chain joins TRBV18 and TRBJ1-2, with unresolved D. Per germline, CDR1 KGHSH and CDR2 LQKENI. CDR3 length equals 18 residues. The germline V and J ends were trimmed by 0 bases and 8 bases, with 25 bases remaining between them. The CDR3 protein is CASSPPGLSDGRLEGYTF. The DNA of the CDR3 is TGTGCCAGCTCACCACCAGGGCTTTCTGACGGTCGTTTGGAAGGCTACACCTTC. Full variable domain (remainder filled in from reference TRBV18 and TRBJ1-2): NAGVMQNPRHLVRRRGQEARLRCSPMKGHSHVYWYRQLPEEGLKFMVYLQKENIIDESGMPKERFSAEFPKEGPSILRIQQVVRGDSAAYFCASSPPGLSDGRLEGYTFGSGTRLTVV.

This rearrangement joins TRBV6-5 to TRBJ1-5, with no clear D. The V and J ends lost 5 bases and 6 bases respectively, with 14 bases between them. Germline lookup yields CDR1 MNHEY and CDR2 SVGAGI. This CDR3 comprises 14 residues. The CDR3 DNA follows: TGTGCCAGCAGTCGTAACTTGGCCGGTCAGCCCCAGCATTTT. This gives the protein CASSRNLAGQPQHF.

This chain uses TRBV5-6 with TRBJ2-7; D may correspond to TRBD1 or TRBD2 (6 bases each). The CDR3 extends over 16 amino acids. Trimming took off 3 bases at V and 3 bases at J, with 19 bases between the two ends. CDR1 and CDR2 from the germline V gene are SGHDT and YYEEEE. CDR3 residues: CASSYGTGRLGYEQYF. The CDR3 region has the DNA TGTGCCAGCAGCTATGGCACAGGGAGGCTGGGCTACGAGCAGTACTTC.

This clone was seen a handful of times. The V and J genes are TRBV6-6 and TRBJ1-5; D possibly corresponds to TRBD1 (5 bases). The CDR3 runs to 14 residues. Germline V gives CDR1 MNHNY, CDR2 SVGAGI (reference sequence). Trimming removed 4 bases from V and 9 bases from J, with 16 bases in between. Here the CDR3 DNA reads TGTGCCAGCAGTTCGGGACCGGGGTGGGGGCCCCAGCATTTT. Its protein is CASSSGPGWGPQHF.

V is TRBV28 and J is TRBJ2-7, with a tentative D call TRBD2 (7 bases). CDR3 length equals 14 residues. The V end lost 5 bases, the J end lost 5 bases, and 16 bases lay between the germline ends. The germline V gene has CDR1 MDHEN and CDR2 SYDVKM. The CDR3 sequence is CASSLGRGGDEQYF. The DNA for the CDR3 is TGTGCCAGCAGTCTTGGCAGGGGAGGGGACGAGCAGTACTTC.